The clone carrying this T cell receptor (beta chain) was seen only a few times. Antigen specificity is unknown. The data belong to a study of blood T cells in healthy people across ages. The second PCR ran roughly 6 to 12 cycles with a sample-barcoded 5' primer and J-beta primers. The template-switch adaptor was a 5' adaptor with 12 random nucleotides. It tagged each cDNA molecule. MiXCR, run by TCRdb on the 5' RACE reads, gives a single entry per CDR3 protein. The profile covers some 900,000 distinct CDR3 sequences, with 29% appearing a single time and 17% taken by the ten largest. Looked up from germline, CDR1 is SQVTM and CDR2 is ANQGSEA. Losses at the gene ends were 5 bases for V and 3 bases for J; bases not matched to a gene: 7. CDR3 length: 17 residues. Study outcomes and limitations: Diversity was higher, and naive CD4+ cells more numerous, in long-lived donors than in aged donors.

Per sample, a minimum of 6 million PBMCs were isolated. No fewer than 5.5 micrograms of total RNA were isolated from every sample. The source of this sequence is a woman of 80 years or more in good health. The sample taken for sequencing was blood. The chain employs TRBV29-1 and TRBJ2-1; 16 bases are a match to TRBD2. The CDR3 sequence: CSVYGTSGGEHYNEQFF. In nucleotides, the CDR3 is TGCAGCGTTTACGGGACTAGCGGGGGGGAACACTACAATGAGCAGTTCTTC.